The 30 T cell receptor beta chains reported below all come from one sample, sequenced in a study of T cells after yellow fever vaccination. In TCRdb, the 5' RACE reads were re-called with MiXCR into one record per CDR3 protein. The sample carries hundreds of thousands of distinct CDR3 sequences, approximately 10% recorded once. Sequenced here: PBMCs, sampled on the day of the first yellow fever vaccination. The receptors were gathered from a young man who received the YFV17D yellow fever vaccine.

This clonotype was counted a few times. This chain joins TRBV5-1 and TRBJ2-7, with D uncertain. Trimming removed 0 bases from V and 4 bases from J, with 8 bases in between. The CDR3 runs 13 residues. Germline V gene data show CDR1 as SGHRS and CDR2 as YFSETQ. Written as DNA, the CDR3 is TGCGCCAGCAGCTTGGCCAGTAGGTACGAGCAGTACTTC. Translation: CASSLASRYEQYF.

The chain employs TRBV20-1 and TRBJ1-2; D is unresolved. Germline V gene lookup returns CDR1 DFQATT and CDR2 SNEGSKA (reference sequence). The CDR3 contains 13 residues. V lost 3 bases, J lost 0 bases, and 8 bases lay in between. This CDR3 is CSARRPANYGYTF. CDR3 bases: TGCAGTGCTAGGAGGCCAGCTAACTATGGCTACACCTTC.

The V gene is TRBV5-5, the J gene TRBJ1-6; 8 nucleotides line up with TRBD1. The ends lost 4 bases at V and 1 base at J; junction bases unmatched: 10. This CDR3 is 18 amino acids long. Germline V gene data show CDR1 as SGHKS and CDR2 as YYEKEE (reference sequence). CDR3 DNA sequence: TGTGCCAGCAGCCTTGGACAGGGCGAGGGATCCTATAATTCACCCCTCCACTTT. This sequence encodes CASSLGQGEGSYNSPLHF.

The genes are TRBV6-1 and TRBJ2-5; TRBD2 agrees at 11 bases. The CDR3 is 16 amino acids. Germline values: CDR1 MNHNS, CDR2 SASEGT. After removal of 6 bases from V and 5 bases from J, the junction contained 11 bases not matched to a gene. The CDR3 bases are TGTGCCAGCAGACTAGCGGGGGCGCTGGGAGGGGAGACCCAGTACTTC. Residues: CASRLAGALGGETQYF.

This clonotype appeared many times. The rearrangement links TRBV5-4 to TRBJ1-1; 10 positions match TRBD1. The CDR3 loop spans 15 amino acids. With 3 bases clipped from V and 3 bases from J, the junction kept 5 bases outside the gene matches. CDR1 is SGHNT, CDR2 YYREEE, per germline (reference sequence). CDR3 loop: CASSWDRGRDTEAFF. CDR3 DNA: TGTGCCAGCAGCTGGGACAGGGGTCGGGACACTGAAGCTTTCTTT. The full variable domain, rest sourced from reference TRBV5-4 and TRBJ1-1, is ETGVTQSPTHLIKTRGQQVTLRCSSQSGHNTVSWYQQALGQGPQFIFQYYREEENGRGNFPPRFSGLQFPNYSSELNVNALELDDSALYLCASSWDRGRDTEAFFGQGTRLTVV.

This clonotype was seen repeatedly, ten times or more. V usage is TRBV29-1 and J usage is TRBJ2-2; 8 nucleotides line up with TRBD1. The V and J ends lost 5 bases and 3 bases, in that order; junction bases with no gene match: 5. CDR1 is SQVTM and CDR2 is ANQGSEA in the germline V gene. The CDR3 is made up of 14 amino acids. The CDR3 region is CSVRQGADTGELFF. The DNA for the CDR3 is TGCAGCGTTAGGCAGGGGGCCGACACCGGGGAGCTGTTTTTT.

The chain links TRBV12-3 or TRBV12-4 to TRBJ1-2, with TRBD1 matching over 10 bases. The CDR3 spans 13 residues. The V gene end was trimmed by 3 bases and the J gene end by 9 bases; junction bases not matched to a gene: 4. CDR3 nucleotides: TGTGCCAGCAGTTTGTTGGGACAGGGGCGCTACACCTTC. Residues: CASSLLGQGRYTF.

A few counts support this clonotype. The chain employs TRBV12-3 or TRBV12-4 and TRBJ2-3, with 8 bases aligning to TRBD2. The CDR3 runs 14 residues. The junction had 3 bases not matched to a gene; V was cut back by 3 bases and J by 4 bases. The CDR3 nucleotides are TGTGCCAGCAGTTTCACTAGCGGAGCAGATACGCAGTATTTT. Amino acid sequence: CASSFTSGADTQYF.

This clonotype was seen ten or more times. The CDR3 coding sequence is TGTGCCATCAGTGACCTTAAAGTCACCGGGGAGCTGTTTTTT. Residues: CAISDLKVTGELFF. The J gene is TRBJ2-2, the V gene TRBV10-3; D call uncertain. The germline V gene encodes CDR1 ENHRY and CDR2 SYGVKD. Trimming removed 3 bases at V and 4 bases at J, with 9 bases between. This CDR3 comprises 14 residues.

This clonotype was observed a handful of times. This chain connects TRBV27 to TRBJ1-4; a possible D gene is TRBD1 (6 bases). This CDR3 spans 17 amino acids. CDR1 and CDR2 (germline): MNHEY, SMNVEV (reference sequence). V was shortened by 5 bases and J by 2 bases, with 18 bases between the two germline ends. As DNA, the CDR3 is TGTGCCAGCAGTGACAACATCAGGGGTCTGACTAATGAAAAACTGTTTTTT. This sequence encodes CASSDNIRGLTNEKLFF. The full variable domain, in which reference TRBV27 and TRBJ1-4 provide the parts outside the CDR3, is EAQVTQNPRYLITVTGKKLTVTCSQNMNHEYMSWYRQDPGLGLRQIYYSMNVEVTDKGDVPEGYKVSRKEKRNFPLILESPSPNQTSLYFCASSDNIRGLTNEKLFFGSGTQLSVL.

This clonotype was counted between two and nine times. V is TRBV28 and J is TRBJ2-4, with D possibly being TRBD2 (5 bases). The V gene lost 4 bases and the J gene lost 1 base, with 14 bases spanning the gap. Germline V CDR1 and CDR2: MDHEN, SYDVKM. The CDR3 contains 16 residues. This CDR3 is CASSSYLWEAKNIQYF. The DNA for the CDR3 is TGTGCCAGCAGTTCGTACTTGTGGGAGGCCAAAAACATTCAGTACTTC.

This chain connects TRBV12-3 or TRBV12-4 to TRBJ1-3; no firm D call. CDR3 length equals 14 residues. V lost 5 bases and J 10 bases, leaving 18 bases between the germline ends. Here the CDR3 reads CASSLRWGLETIYF. The CDR3 bases are TGTGCCAGCAGTCTTCGCTGGGGTCTGGAAACCATATATTTT.

The V and J genes are TRBV29-1 and TRBJ2-5, with 10 bases matching TRBD1. The V segment lost 7 bases and the J segment 2 bases; nucleotides outside the gene matches: 13. Looked up from germline, CDR1 is SQVTM and CDR2 is ANQGSEA. The CDR3 extends over 16 amino acids. In DNA form, the CDR3 reads TGCAGCGCTGGGAGACGGACAGGGGGGAGTCAAGAGACCCAGTACTTC. It specifies CSAGRRTGGSQETQYF.

In this sample, this clonotype turned up a few times. The V and J genes are TRBV20-1 and TRBJ1-1, with 8 bases matching TRBD1. The germline V gene has CDR1 DFQATT and CDR2 SNEGSKA (reference sequence). The CDR3 sequence is 15 residues long. J was trimmed by 0 bases and V by 4 bases; bases with no gene match: 7. CDR3 DNA sequence: TGCAGTGCTACCAGGGGGCTCCAACTGAACACTGAAGCTTTCTTT. This encodes CSATRGLQLNTEAFF.

This clonotype was counted at least ten times. The chain links TRBV18 to TRBJ1-5, with D perhaps matching TRBD1 (6 bases). CDR3 length: 15 residues. Germline values: CDR1 KGHSH, CDR2 LQKENI. Trimming cost V 4 bases and J 6 bases, with 16 bases left between them. CDR3 sequence (DNA): TGTGCCAGCTCACAACGGGGGGCAGTTCGTCAGCCCCAGCATTTT. It encodes CASSQRGAVRQPQHF. Based on the CDR3 plus reference TRBV18 and TRBJ1-5, the full variable domain is NAGVMQNPRHLVRRRGQEARLRCSPMKGHSHVYWYRQLPEEGLKFMVYLQKENIIDESGMPKERFSAEFPKEGPSILRIQQVVRGDSAAYFCASSQRGAVRQPQHFGDGTRLSIL.

This clonotype was counted at least ten times. The gene calls are TRBV4-2 and TRBJ1-2; D is ambiguous. The CDR3 length is 16 residues. The germline V gene encodes CDR1 LGHNA and CDR2 YNFKEQ. V gave up 0 bases and J gave up 1 base, with 12 bases separating them. CDR3 sequence (DNA): TGTGCCAGCAGCCAAGACGCGCTGAACGATAACTATGGCTACACCTTC. It translates to CASSQDALNDNYGYTF.

The sample holds a few counts of this clonotype. CDR3 DNA sequence: TGTGCCAGCAGCCTGACCCTTGGGGTCTCCGGGGAGCTGTTTTTT. This codes for CASSLTLGVSGELFF. The chain couples TRBV5-6 to TRBJ2-2; no clear D gene. The CDR3 is 15 residues long. The V gene lost 4 bases and the J gene lost 6 bases, with 16 bases spanning the gap. Germline V gene lookup returns CDR1 SGHDT and CDR2 YYEEEE. Using reference TRBV5-6 and TRBJ2-2 for the parts outside the CDR3, the full variable domain is DAGVTQSPTHLIKTRGQQVTLRCSPKSGHDTVSWYQQALGQGPQFIFQYYEEEERQRGNFPDRFSGHQFPNYSSELNVNALLLGDSALYLCASSLTLGVSGELFFGEGSRLTVL.

The V gene is TRBV4-1, the J gene TRBJ1-5, with D tentatively TRBD1 (6 bases). This CDR3 has 16 amino acids. Germline V gene sequence: CDR1 MGHRA, CDR2 YSYEKL. Between the trimmed V and J ends, which lost 3 bases and 7 bases, there was a span of 19 bases. CDR3 region: CASSQGGGGAIQPQHF. The CDR3, as DNA: TGCGCCAGCAGCCAGGGGGGAGGGGGGGCGATCCAGCCCCAGCATTTT.

This clonotype was seen more than once but under ten times. The chain is built from TRBV5-1 and TRBJ1-1, with D hard to call. Germline CDR1 is SGHRS and CDR2 is YFSETQ. The CDR3 contains 15 residues. Between the trimmed V and J ends, which lost 6 bases and 5 bases, there was a span of 20 bases. For the CDR3, the DNA is TGCGCCAGCACCGCCCAGGATGGGTGGGGAACTGAAGCTTTCTTT. Translating it yields CASTAQDGWGTEAFF.

The chain has TRBV9 and TRBJ2-1, with 10 nucleotides matching TRBD2. Trimming at V came to 0 bases and at J to 3 bases, leaving 3 bases not matched to a gene. This CDR3 comprises 16 residues. The germline V gene has CDR1 SGDLS and CDR2 YYNGEE. CDR3 nucleotide sequence: TGTGCCAGCAGCGTAGCGGCTAGCGGGGGCTACAATGAGCAGTTCTTC. Translated: CASSVAASGGYNEQFF.

The chain has TRBV18 and TRBJ2-7; 9 nucleotides line up with TRBD2. Germline V lookup: CDR1 KGHSH, CDR2 LQKENI. This CDR3 comprises 15 residues. J lost 7 bases, V lost 4 bases, and 11 bases had no gene match. The CDR3 is CASSRGRGTGREQYV. Here the CDR3 DNA reads TGTGCCAGCTCACGCGGGAGGGGGACGGGGAGAGAGCAGTACGTC.

This clonotype has a handful of counts. The chain carries TRBV30 and TRBJ2-5; TRBD2 is a possible D gene (7 bases). Germline CDR1 GTSNPN, CDR2 SVGIG (reference sequence). CDR3 length: 15 residues. Trimming left V 2 bases short and J 4 bases short, with 17 bases between. CDR3 loop: CAWSYGGAEGETQYF. As DNA, the CDR3 is TGTGCCTGGAGTTATGGGGGGGCGGAGGGAGAGACCCAGTACTTC. Variable domain in full (rest from reference TRBV30 and TRBJ2-5): SQTIHQWPATLVQPVGSPLSLECTVEGTSNPNLYWYRQAAGRGLQLLFYSVGIGQISSEVPQNLSASRPQDRQFILSSKKLLLSDSGFYLCAWSYGGAEGETQYFGPGTRLLVL.

V is TRBV24-1 and J is TRBJ1-5; a weak D match, TRBD1 (6 bases). V lost 7 bases and J 0 bases, leaving 12 bases between the germline ends. Germline V gives CDR1 KGHDR, CDR2 SFDVKD. The CDR3 consists of 15 residues. The CDR3 protein is CATSDGTYSNQPQHF. CDR3 DNA sequence: TGTGCCACCAGCGATGGGACATATAGCAATCAGCCCCAGCATTTT.

In this sample, this clonotype turned up a few times. The chain links TRBV11-1 to TRBJ2-1; D ambiguous. Germline CDR1 and CDR2: SGHAT and FQDESV (reference sequence). The CDR3 runs 13 residues. The V end lost 0 bases, the J end lost 10 bases, and 10 bases lay between the germline ends. CDR3 amino acids: CASSLADQTEQFF. In nucleotides, the CDR3 is TGTGCCAGCAGCTTAGCGGATCAGACAGAGCAGTTCTTC.

This clonotype was counted only a few times. V is TRBV28 and J is TRBJ2-2, with 12 bases aligning to TRBD2. Trimming at V came to 11 bases and at J to 7 bases, leaving 5 bases not matched to a gene. CDR1 MDHEN and CDR2 SYDVKM come from the germline V gene. The CDR3 contains 13 residues. CDR3: CAARLAGVGELFF. CDR3 nucleotide sequence: TGTGCCGCCCGACTAGCGGGGGTCGGGGAGCTGTTTTTT. Using reference TRBV28 and TRBJ2-2 for the parts outside the CDR3, the full variable domain is DVKVTQSSRYLVKRTGEKVFLECVQDMDHENMFWYRQDPGLGLRLIYFSYDVKMKEKGDIPEGYSVSREKKERFSLILESASTNQTSMYLCAARLAGVGELFFGEGSRLTVL.

The rearrangement uses TRBV5-8 and TRBJ2-3, with 11 bases fitting TRBD1. The trim removed 4 bases at V and 3 bases at J, leaving 4 bases unmatched. Germline assignment: CDR1 SGHTS and CDR2 YDEGEE. This CDR3 comprises 15 residues. DNA for the CDR3: TGTGCCAGCAGCCCGGACAGGGGGCGGACAGATACGCAGTATTTT. Translated, it gives CASSPDRGRTDTQYF.

In its sample, this clonotype was seen a few times. Written as DNA, the CDR3 is TGTGCCAGCTCTCTTAACGGGGGGCTGGGGAACTATGGCTACACCTTC. This codes for CASSLNGGLGNYGYTF. This sequence joins TRBV18 and TRBJ1-2; TRBD1 is a possible D gene (6 bases). Germline values: CDR1 KGHSH, CDR2 LQKENI. The V end lost 6 bases, the J end lost 2 bases, and 19 bases lay between the germline ends. CDR3 length equals 16 residues.

This clonotype occurred a few times. This sequence joins TRBV6-5 and TRBJ2-7, with D possibly being TRBD1 (5 bases). Germline V gene sequence: CDR1 MNHEY, CDR2 SVGAGI. The CDR3 totals 15 residues. Trimming cost V 0 bases and J 2 bases, with 11 bases left between them. The CDR3 loop reads CASSYSDQGPYEQYF. The CDR3 region has the DNA TGTGCCAGCAGTTACTCCGATCAGGGCCCCTACGAGCAGTACTTC.

The chain employs TRBV20-1 and TRBJ2-5; D uncertain. The CDR3 has 15 amino acids. CDR1 and CDR2 from the germline V gene are DFQATT and SNEGSKA (reference sequence). V was trimmed by 6 bases and J by 2 bases, leaving 19 bases between them. The CDR3 DNA follows: TGCAGTGCCCCTAACATACTCGTGAATCAAGAGACCCAGTACTTC. Translating it yields CSAPNILVNQETQYF.

This clonotype was observed many times. The rearrangement links TRBV15 to TRBJ1-1; D is ambiguous. The length of the CDR3 is 14 residues. The germline CDR1 and CDR2 sequences are LNHNV and YYDKDF (reference sequence). V lost 0 bases and J lost 0, with 5 bases in between. The CDR3 protein is CATSRDTMNTEAFF. The DNA for the CDR3 is TGTGCCACCAGCAGAGATACCATGAACACTGAAGCTTTCTTT.